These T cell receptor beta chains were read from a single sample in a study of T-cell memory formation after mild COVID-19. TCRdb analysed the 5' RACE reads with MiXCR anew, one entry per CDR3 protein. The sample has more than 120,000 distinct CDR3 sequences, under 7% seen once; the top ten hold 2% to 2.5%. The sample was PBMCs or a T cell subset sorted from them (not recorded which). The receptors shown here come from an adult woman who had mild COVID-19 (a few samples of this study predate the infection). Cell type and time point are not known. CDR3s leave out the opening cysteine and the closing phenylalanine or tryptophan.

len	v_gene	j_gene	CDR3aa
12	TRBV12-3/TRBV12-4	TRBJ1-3	ASRPEGGGNTIY
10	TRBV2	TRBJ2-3	ASATDTDTQY
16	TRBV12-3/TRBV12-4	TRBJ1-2	ASSLLPGQLLPSHGYT
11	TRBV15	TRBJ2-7	ATSIGSPYEQY
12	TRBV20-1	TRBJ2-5	SAESGSVGETQY
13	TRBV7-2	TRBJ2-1	ASSLVVGGYNEQF
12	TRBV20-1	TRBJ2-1	SAFGTSGRGEQF
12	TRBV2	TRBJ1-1	ASRADGLNTEAF
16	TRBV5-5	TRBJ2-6	ASSVDRGLLSGANVLT
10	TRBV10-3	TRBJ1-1	AIGTGRTEAF
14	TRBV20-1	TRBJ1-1	SASKGYGPGETEAF
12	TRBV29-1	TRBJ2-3	SVEGPEGTDTQY
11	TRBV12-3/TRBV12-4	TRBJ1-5	ASSSTASQPQH
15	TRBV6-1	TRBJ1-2	ASIKTGFGEWGYGYT
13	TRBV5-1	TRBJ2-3	ASRTQGVGTDTQY
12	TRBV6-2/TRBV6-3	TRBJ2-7	ASSYSLAIHEQY
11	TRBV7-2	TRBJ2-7	ASSFRGSHEQY
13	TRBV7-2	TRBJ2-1	ASSSGLAGYNEQF
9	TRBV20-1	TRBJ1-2	STRENTGYT
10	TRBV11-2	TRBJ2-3	ASSLDRDTQY
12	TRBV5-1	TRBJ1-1	ASSGGQGGTEAF
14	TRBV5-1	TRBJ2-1	ASSLSTSGVYNEQF
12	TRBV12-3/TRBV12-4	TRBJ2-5	ASSLRRTQETQY
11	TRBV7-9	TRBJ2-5	ASSTRGPETQY
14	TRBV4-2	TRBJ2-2	ASSQDGSGPPGELF
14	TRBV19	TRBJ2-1	ASSIILGRGTNEQF
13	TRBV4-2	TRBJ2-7	ASSQPGQVSYEQY
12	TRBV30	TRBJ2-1	AWSTSGSDNEQF
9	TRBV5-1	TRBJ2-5	ASRLGETQY
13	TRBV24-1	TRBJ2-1	ATSSGTSGKDEQF
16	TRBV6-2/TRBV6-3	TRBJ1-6	ASTSFPLGASYNSPLH
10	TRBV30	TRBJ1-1	AWSSGRIRAF
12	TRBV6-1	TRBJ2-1	ATYRDRGGGEQF
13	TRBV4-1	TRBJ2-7	ASSDPGQGAGEQY
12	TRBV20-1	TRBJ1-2	SASRDIKNYGYT
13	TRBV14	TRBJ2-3	ASSPPDRGTDTQY
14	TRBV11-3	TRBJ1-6	ASSFRAGGSGSPLH
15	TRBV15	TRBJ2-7	ATSREGTSGASYEQY
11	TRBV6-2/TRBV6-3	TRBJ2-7	ASSRLAGYEQY
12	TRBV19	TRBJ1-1	ASSTGHGYAEAF
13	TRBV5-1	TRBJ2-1	ASSGDRATYNEQF
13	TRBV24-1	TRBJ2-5	ATSDKLGAGETQY
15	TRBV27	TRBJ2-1	ASTPVGAGASYNEQF